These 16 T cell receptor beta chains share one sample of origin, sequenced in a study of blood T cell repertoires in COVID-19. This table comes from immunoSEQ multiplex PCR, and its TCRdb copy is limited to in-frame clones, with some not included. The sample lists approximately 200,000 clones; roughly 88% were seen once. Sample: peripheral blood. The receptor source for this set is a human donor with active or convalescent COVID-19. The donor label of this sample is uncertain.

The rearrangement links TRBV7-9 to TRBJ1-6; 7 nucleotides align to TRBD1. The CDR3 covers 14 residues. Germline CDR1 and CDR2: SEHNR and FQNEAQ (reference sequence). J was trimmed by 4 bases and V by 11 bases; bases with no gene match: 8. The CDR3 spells CAGLSGQYNSPLHF. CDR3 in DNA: TGTGCCGGCCTATCGGGACAGTATAATTCACCCCTCCACTTT.

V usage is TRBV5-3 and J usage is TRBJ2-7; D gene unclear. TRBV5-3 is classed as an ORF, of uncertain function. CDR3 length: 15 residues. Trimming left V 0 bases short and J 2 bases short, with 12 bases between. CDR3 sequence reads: CARSLVRPTPYEQYF. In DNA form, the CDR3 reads TGTGCCAGAAGCTTGGTCAGGCCGACCCCCTACGAGCAGTACTTC.

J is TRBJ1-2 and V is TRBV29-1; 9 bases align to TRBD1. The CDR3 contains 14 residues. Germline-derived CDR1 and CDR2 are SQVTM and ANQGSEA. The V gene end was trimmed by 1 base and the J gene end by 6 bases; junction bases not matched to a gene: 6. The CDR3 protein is CSVEGTGEGNGYTF. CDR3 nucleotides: TGCAGCGTTGAAGGGACAGGGGAAGGCAATGGCTACACCTTC.

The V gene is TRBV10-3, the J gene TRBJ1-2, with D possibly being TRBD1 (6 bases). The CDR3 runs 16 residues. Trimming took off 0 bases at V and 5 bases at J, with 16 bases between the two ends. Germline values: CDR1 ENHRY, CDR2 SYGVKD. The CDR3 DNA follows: TGTGCCATCAGTGAGTCAGTCGCTAACAGGGCGTATGGCTACACCTTC. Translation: CAISESVANRAYGYTF.

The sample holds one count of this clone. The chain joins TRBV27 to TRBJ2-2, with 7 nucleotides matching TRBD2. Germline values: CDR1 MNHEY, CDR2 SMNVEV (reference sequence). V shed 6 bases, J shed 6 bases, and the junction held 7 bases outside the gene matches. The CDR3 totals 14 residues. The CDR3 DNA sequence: TGTGCCAGCAGATTCGGACTAGGCGCCGGGGAGCTGTTTTTT. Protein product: CASRFGLGAGELFF.

This chain's CDR3 is CASRNTGKNSPLHF. Written as DNA, the CDR3 is TGTGCCAGCAGGAATACAGGGAAAAATTCACCCCTCCACTTT. The chain links TRBV2 to TRBJ1-6, with D perhaps TRBD1 (6 bases). The length of the CDR3 is 14 residues. Trimming took off 6 bases at V and 7 bases at J, with 13 bases between the two ends. Germline CDR1 reads SNHLY; CDR2 reads FYNNEI. Supplemented by reference TRBV2 and TRBJ1-6, the full variable domain reads EPEVTQTPSHQVTQMGQEVILRCVPISNHLYFYWYRQILGQKVEFLVSFYNNEISEKSEIFDDQFSVERPDGSNFTLKIRSTKLEDSAMYFCASRNTGKNSPLHFGNGTRLTVT.

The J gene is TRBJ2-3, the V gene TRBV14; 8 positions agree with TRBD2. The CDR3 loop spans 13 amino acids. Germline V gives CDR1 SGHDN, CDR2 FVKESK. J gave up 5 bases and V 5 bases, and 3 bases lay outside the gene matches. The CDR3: CASSLSGRDTQYF. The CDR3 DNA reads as TGTGCCAGCAGCTTGAGCGGGAGAGATACGCAGTATTTT. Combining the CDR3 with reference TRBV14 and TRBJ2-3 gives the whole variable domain EAGVTQFPSHSVIEKGQTVTLRCDPISGHDNLYWYRRVMGKEIKFLLHFVKESKQDESGMPNNRFLAERTGGTYSTLKVQPAELEDSGVYFCASSLSGRDTQYFGPGTRLTVL.

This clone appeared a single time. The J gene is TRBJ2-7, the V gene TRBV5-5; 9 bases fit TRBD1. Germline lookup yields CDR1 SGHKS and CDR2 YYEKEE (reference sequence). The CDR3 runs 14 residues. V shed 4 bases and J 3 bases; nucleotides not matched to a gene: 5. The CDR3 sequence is CASSHGTGNYEQYF. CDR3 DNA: TGTGCCAGCAGCCACGGGACAGGGAACTACGAGCAGTACTTC.

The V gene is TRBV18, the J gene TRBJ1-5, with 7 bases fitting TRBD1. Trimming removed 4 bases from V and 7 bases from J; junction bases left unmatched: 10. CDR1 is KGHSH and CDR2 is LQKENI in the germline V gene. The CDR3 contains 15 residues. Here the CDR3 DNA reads TGTGCCAGCTCACTAACCGGGACAGTAGAACAGCCCCAGCATTTT. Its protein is CASSLTGTVEQPQHF.

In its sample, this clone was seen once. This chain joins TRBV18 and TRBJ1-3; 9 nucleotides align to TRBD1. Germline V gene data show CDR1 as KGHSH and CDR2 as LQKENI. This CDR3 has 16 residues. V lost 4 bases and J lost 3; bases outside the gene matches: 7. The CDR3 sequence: CASSQPGQGGGNTIYF. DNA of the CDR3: TGTGCCAGCTCACAACCGGGACAGGGAGGTGGAAACACCATATATTTT.

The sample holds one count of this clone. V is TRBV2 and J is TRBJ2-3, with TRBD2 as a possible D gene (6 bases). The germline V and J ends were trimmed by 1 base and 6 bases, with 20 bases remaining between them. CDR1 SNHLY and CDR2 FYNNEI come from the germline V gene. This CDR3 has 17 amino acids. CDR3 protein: CASSEGVARIGGDTQYF. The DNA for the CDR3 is TGTGCCAGCAGTGAAGGTGTGGCCCGGATTGGGGGGGATACGCAGTATTTT.

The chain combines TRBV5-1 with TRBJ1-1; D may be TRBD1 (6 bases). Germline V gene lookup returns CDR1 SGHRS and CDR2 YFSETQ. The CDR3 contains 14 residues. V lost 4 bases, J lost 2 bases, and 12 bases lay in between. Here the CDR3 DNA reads TGCGCCAGCAGCCCCGACAGGCCTAACACTGAAGCTTTCTTT. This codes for CASSPDRPNTEAFF.

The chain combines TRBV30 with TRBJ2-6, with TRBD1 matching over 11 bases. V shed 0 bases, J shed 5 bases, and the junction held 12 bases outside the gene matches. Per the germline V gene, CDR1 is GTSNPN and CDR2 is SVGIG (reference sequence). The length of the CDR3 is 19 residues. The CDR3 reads CAWSVWTGGRGVRANVLTF. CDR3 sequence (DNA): TGTGCCTGGAGTGTGTGGACAGGGGGCAGAGGGGTTAGGGCCAACGTCCTGACTTTC.

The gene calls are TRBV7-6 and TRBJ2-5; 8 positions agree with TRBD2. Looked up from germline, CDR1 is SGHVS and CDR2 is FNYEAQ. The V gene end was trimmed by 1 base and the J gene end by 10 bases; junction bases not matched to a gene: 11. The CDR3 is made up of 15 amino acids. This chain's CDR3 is CASSLDGGGPEGQYF. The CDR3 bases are TGTGCCAGCAGCTTAGATGGCGGGGGGCCTGAGGGCCAGTACTTC.

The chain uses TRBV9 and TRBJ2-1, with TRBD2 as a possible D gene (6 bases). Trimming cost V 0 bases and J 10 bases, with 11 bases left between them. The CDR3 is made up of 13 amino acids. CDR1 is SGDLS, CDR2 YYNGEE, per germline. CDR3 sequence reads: CASSVGLAGEQFF. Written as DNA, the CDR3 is TGTGCCAGCAGCGTAGGACTGGCGGGAGAGCAGTTCTTC.

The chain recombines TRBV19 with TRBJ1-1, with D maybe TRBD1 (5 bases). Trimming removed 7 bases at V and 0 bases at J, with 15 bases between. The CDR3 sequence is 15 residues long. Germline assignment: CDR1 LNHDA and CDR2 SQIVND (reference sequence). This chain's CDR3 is CASTDRQFMNTEAFF. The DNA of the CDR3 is TGTGCCAGTACGGATCGACAGTTCATGAACACTGAAGCTTTCTTT. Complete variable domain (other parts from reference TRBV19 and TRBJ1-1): DGGITQSPKYLFRKEGQNVTLSCEQNLNHDAMYWYRQDPGQGLRLIYYSQIVNDFQKGDIAEGYSVSREKKESFPLTVTSAQKNPTAFYLCASTDRQFMNTEAFFGQGTRLTVV.